This TCR beta chain was sequenced in a study of Graves' ophthalmopathy and Graves' hyperthyroidism. About the research overall: Untreated patients at initial diagnosis provided peripheral blood. Study-wide results and limits: The authors also found most expanded thyroid clonotypes above 0.001 frequency in blood. Ophthalmopathy and stable hyperthyroidism were discriminated by a 13-signature model, with roughly 90% sensitivity and around 77% specificity.

CDR1 and CDR2 from the germline V gene are SQVTM and ANQGSEA. This CDR3 region has 16 residues. J lost 5 bases, V lost 6 bases, and 9 bases had no gene match. This clonotype was seen at least ten times. Its antigen is unidentified. Amplifying from RNA transcripts, the study obtained TCR beta CDR3 regions. RT-PCR with HTBI primers came first, then second-round multiplex PCR. One entry per CDR3 protein results from TCRdb running MiXCR on the multiplex PCR reads. The table shows hundreds of thousands of distinct CDR3 sequences, with approximately 39% occurring only once. The sequence was obtained from an adult man with Graves' ophthalmopathy. The genes are TRBV29-1 and TRBJ2-2; 13 nucleotides match TRBD2. Source material: peripheral blood. The CDR3 here is CSVLGLAGVSTGELFF. The CDR3 DNA reads TGCAGCGTACTCGGACTAGCGGGAGTATCTACCGGGGAGCTGTTTTTT.